The 27 T cell receptor beta chains reported below all come from one sample, sequenced in a study of patients and donors after allogeneic stem cell transplantation. One entry per CDR3 protein, called by TCRdb with MiXCR from the RT-PCR reads. The sample has 400,000 to 500,000 distinct CDR3 sequences, 16% seen once. Sequenced material: blood, either unsorted or a sorted T cell fraction (not recorded which). These receptors came from a human donor who was either an allogeneic HSCT recipient or a stem cell or donor lymphocyte infusion donor (not recorded which). It is not recorded whose cells these are; they may come from a transplant donor.

This clonotype has at least ten counts. The chain combines TRBV30 with TRBJ1-6; D gene uncertain. The germline CDR1 and CDR2 sequences are GTSNPN and SVGIG (reference sequence). The CDR3 has 14 amino acids. V lost 7 bases, J lost 0 bases, and 10 bases lay in between. The CDR3 is CASTRFSYNSPLHF. The CDR3, as DNA: TGTGCCTCGACACGTTTCTCCTATAATTCACCCCTCCACTTT.

The table lists this clonotype with a few counts. The J gene is TRBJ1-5, the V gene TRBV20-1; possibly TRBD1 for D (6 bases). The CDR3 loop spans 13 amino acids. From germline, CDR1 is DFQATT and CDR2 SNEGSKA (reference sequence). Trimming pared 4 bases from V and 4 bases from J, leaving 11 bases between. The CDR3 loop is CSAMDSSNQPQHF. The CDR3 DNA sequence: TGCAGTGCTATGGACAGCTCTAATCAGCCCCAGCATTTT.

The rearrangement joins TRBV7-3 to TRBJ2-1, with TRBD2 matching over 8 bases. CDR1 and CDR2 (germline): SGHTA, FQGTGA. With 7 bases clipped from V and 3 bases from J, the junction kept 8 bases outside the gene matches. This CDR3 is 15 amino acids long. DNA of the CDR3: TGTGCCAGCAATAAGCGGGAGACCCTCTACAATGAGCAGTTCTTC. Translation: CASNKRETLYNEQFF.

The chain links TRBV9 to TRBJ2-1; no firm D call. The CDR3 runs to 11 residues. With 5 bases removed from V and 2 bases from J, the gap between germline ends came to 2 bases. Germline CDR1 SGDLS, CDR2 YYNGEE. The CDR3 here is CASRPYNEQFF. The CDR3 region has the DNA TGTGCCAGCAGGCCCTACAATGAGCAGTTCTTC.

This clonotype was seen repeatedly, ten times or more. This chain joins TRBV12-3 or TRBV12-4 and TRBJ1-1; 7 nucleotides agree with TRBD1. The CDR3 is 15 amino acids. Trimming at V came to 6 bases and at J to 0 bases, leaving 7 bases not matched to a gene. CDR3 nucleotides: TGTGCCAGCAGCCCGACAGGGATCATGAACACTGAAGCTTTCTTT. Encoded protein: CASSPTGIMNTEAFF.

CDR3 protein: CASSSRRQGIISGANVLTF. The CDR3 nucleotides are TGTGCCAGCAGTTCACGAAGACAGGGCATCATCTCTGGGGCCAACGTCCTGACTTTC. V and J are TRBV27 and TRBJ2-6; 7 bases align to TRBD1. V lost 4 bases to trimming and J lost 0 bases; unmatched junction nucleotides: 12. The germline V gene has CDR1 MNHEY and CDR2 SMNVEV (reference sequence). The CDR3 consists of 19 residues.

The chain carries TRBV6-1 and TRBJ2-4, with D unresolved. This CDR3 comprises 15 residues. Germline lookup yields CDR1 MNHNS and CDR2 SASEGT. V was trimmed by 7 bases and J by 0 bases, leaving 13 bases between them. The DNA for the CDR3 is TGTGCCAGCACCGCCCGGAGATTAGCCAAAAACATTCAGTACTTC. This translates into CASTARRLAKNIQYF.

V and J are TRBV7-9 and TRBJ2-5, with D unresolved. The germline V gene encodes CDR1 SEHNR and CDR2 FQNEAQ (reference sequence). The CDR3 covers 16 residues. V gave up 5 bases and J gave up 1 base, with 17 bases separating them. The CDR3 loop is CASSPRPTATQETQYF. CDR3 sequence (DNA): TGTGCCAGCAGCCCCCGACCCACCGCGACCCAAGAGACCCAGTACTTC.

This chain uses TRBV2 with TRBJ2-7; 9 positions agree with TRBD1. CDR1 is SNHLY and CDR2 is FYNNEI in the germline V gene. With V trimmed by 4 bases and J by 0 bases, 7 bases remained unmatched. This CDR3 is 16 amino acids long. The chain's CDR3 is CASSGPDRGPSYEQYF. The CDR3 DNA reads as TGTGCCAGCAGTGGCCCGGACAGGGGACCCTCCTACGAGCAGTACTTC.

This chain connects TRBV14 to TRBJ2-3; 7 nucleotides match TRBD2. CDR1 SGHDN and CDR2 FVKESK come from the germline V gene. Trimming at V came to 8 bases and at J to 5 bases, leaving 22 bases not matched to a gene. The CDR3 sequence is 18 residues long. The CDR3 nucleotides are TGTGCCAGCCCCGGAGGTGTAGTGGCGGGAGAGGAAGTAGATACGCAGTATTTT. This encodes CASPGGVVAGEEVDTQYF.

This clonotype was found a few times. The V and J genes are TRBV30 and TRBJ1-5; TRBD1 might be the D (6 bases). Germline-derived CDR1 and CDR2 are GTSNPN and SVGIG (reference sequence). The CDR3 is 16 amino acids. Trimming stripped 1 base from V and 0 bases from J, with 13 bases between. CDR3 bases: TGTGCCTGGAGTGGACAGGTAAAGGGTAGCAATCAGCCCCAGCATTTT. This codes for CAWSGQVKGSNQPQHF.

This clonotype has more than one count but fewer than ten. Here the CDR3 DNA reads TGTGCCAGCAGCTTAAAGCCTCCGGGAGCATACAATGAGCAGTTCTTC. Residues: CASSLKPPGAYNEQFF. The chain recombines TRBV7-3 with TRBJ2-1, with D tentatively TRBD2 (6 bases). Germline values: CDR1 SGHTA, CDR2 FQGTGA. The CDR3 is 16 residues long. V lost 1 base and J lost 4, with 14 bases in between.

This chain uses TRBV6-5 with TRBJ2-5; D might be TRBD1 (6 bases). Trimming pared 2 bases from V and 4 bases from J, leaving 11 bases between. The germline gives CDR1 MNHEY, CDR2 SVGAGI. The CDR3 totals 14 residues. CDR3 sequence reads: CASSYGRGLETQYF. DNA of the CDR3: TGTGCCAGCAGTTACGGCAGGGGATTAGAGACCCAGTACTTC.

The table lists this clonotype with a few counts. The genes are TRBV20-1 and TRBJ2-7; TRBD1 agrees at 8 bases. The V and J ends lost 5 bases and 0 bases, in that order; junction bases with no gene match: 3. The CDR3 totals 13 residues. Germline V gene lookup returns CDR1 DFQATT and CDR2 SNEGSKA (reference sequence). Here the CDR3 reads CSAQGAPSYEQYF. CDR3 sequence (DNA): TGCAGTGCTCAGGGGGCCCCCTCCTACGAGCAGTACTTC.

This clonotype was seen repeatedly, ten times or more. The chain employs TRBV28 and TRBJ2-3; unclear D gene. The CDR3 totals 11 residues. Trimming shortened V by 5 bases and J by 4 bases, and 4 bases separated the two germline ends. Germline V gene data show CDR1 as MDHEN and CDR2 as SYDVKM. CDR3 sequence: CASSMSDTQYF. The CDR3 region has the DNA TGTGCCAGCAGTATGTCAGATACGCAGTATTTT. The entire variable domain, with the rest obtained from reference TRBV28 and TRBJ2-3, is as follows: DVKVTQSSRYLVKRTGEKVFLECVQDMDHENMFWYRQDPGLGLRLIYFSYDVKMKEKGDIPEGYSVSREKKERFSLILESASTNQTSMYLCASSMSDTQYFGPGTRLTVL.

The V call is TRBV7-2, the J call TRBJ2-6; D ambiguous. CDR3 length: 12 amino acids. V dropped 0 bases and J dropped 13 bases, with 7 bases sitting between them. CDR1 and CDR2 from the germline V gene are SGHTA and FQGNSA. The CDR3 region has the DNA TGTGCCAGCAGCTTAGCGCATACTGTCCTGACTTTC. Encoded protein: CASSLAHTVLTF.

This clonotype was seen more than once but under ten times. The V call is TRBV20-1, the J call TRBJ1-2; D remains ambiguous. The CDR3 has 13 amino acids. Trimming removed 5 bases from V and 3 bases from J, with 13 bases in between. CDR1 is DFQATT and CDR2 is SNEGSKA in the germline V gene (reference sequence). This CDR3 reads CSAQPARDYGYTF. For the CDR3, the DNA is TGCAGTGCTCAACCCGCAAGGGACTATGGCTACACCTTC.

J is TRBJ2-1 and V is TRBV13; 9 nucleotides agree with TRBD2. V dropped 5 bases and J dropped 0; count of bases not matched to a gene: 8. Germline CDR1 and CDR2: PRHDT and FYEKMQ (reference sequence). The CDR3 runs to 17 residues. CDR3 DNA: TGTGCCAGCAGCCCAGTGACTAGCGGAAGCTCCTACAATGAGCAGTTCTTC. It specifies CASSPVTSGSSYNEQFF.

This clonotype was observed a handful of times. V is TRBV20-1 and J is TRBJ2-7; 9 nucleotides match TRBD1. CDR1 DFQATT and CDR2 SNEGSKA come from the germline V gene (reference sequence). V shed 6 bases, J shed 4 bases, and the junction held 10 bases outside the gene matches. The CDR3 extends over 14 amino acids. The CDR3 nucleotides are TGCAGTGCCGTGGTTGGGACAGGGATTTACGAGCAGTACTTC. It codes for CSAVVGTGIYEQYF.

The chain joins TRBV20-1 to TRBJ1-1; a weak D match, TRBD1 (6 bases). Germline V gene lookup returns CDR1 DFQATT and CDR2 SNEGSKA (reference sequence). This CDR3 spans 12 amino acids. V was pared by 3 bases and J by 6 bases, with 11 bases between. CDR3 DNA sequence: TGCAGTGCTAGGGGGGGCCTGGCTGAAGCTTTCTTT. Encoded protein: CSARGGLAEAFF.

The V call is TRBV7-9, the J call TRBJ1-2; TRBD1 is a possible D gene (5 bases). V was clipped by 3 bases and J by 8 bases, with 10 bases between them. The CDR3 is made up of 12 amino acids. Germline values: CDR1 SEHNR, CDR2 FQNEAQ (reference sequence). In DNA form, the CDR3 reads TGTGCCAGCAGCTTTTCTGGGGACGGCTACACCTTC. It is translated as CASSFSGDGYTF.

This clonotype was observed at least ten times. The J gene is TRBJ2-4, the V gene TRBV12-3 or TRBV12-4; D is perhaps TRBD1 (5 bases). The CDR3 is 17 residues long. V shed 2 bases and J shed 1 base, with 15 bases lying between them. The CDR3 DNA reads TGTGCCAGCAGTTTACCCCCTGGAAAGGGGGCCAAAAACATTCAGTACTTC. Translated, it gives CASSLPPGKGAKNIQYF.

This clonotype was seen more than once but under ten times. This chain links TRBV10-3 with TRBJ1-1; TRBD1 agrees at 8 bases. The germline gives CDR1 ENHRY, CDR2 SYGVKD. V lost 6 bases, J lost 1 base, and 4 bases stayed unmatched. This CDR3 spans 14 amino acids. As DNA, the CDR3 is TGTGCCATCAGGACCGGGACAGGGAACACTGAAGCTTTCTTT. Translating gives CAIRTGTGNTEAFF.

This clonotype was observed a handful of times. The chain links TRBV20-1 to TRBJ2-1; no definite D call. The CDR3 consists of 11 residues. The germline V and J ends were trimmed by 5 bases and 11 bases, with 13 bases remaining between them. The germline V gene has CDR1 DFQATT and CDR2 SNEGSKA (reference sequence). CDR3 in amino acids: CSAPGARKQFF. The CDR3 coding sequence is TGCAGTGCTCCAGGTGCACGGAAGCAGTTCTTC.

J is TRBJ1-2 and V is TRBV7-9; D is unclear. This CDR3 region has 16 residues. The germline CDR1 and CDR2 sequences are SEHNR and FQNEAQ (reference sequence). Deletions cut 1 base from V and 4 bases from J, with 16 bases between. The CDR3 DNA reads TGTGCCAGCAGCTTAGAGTCGGCCCGGCTCCTCTATGGCTACACCTTC. Encoded protein: CASSLESARLLYGYTF.

This clonotype was detected ten times or more. CDR3 sequence: CSARSLAGDHEQYF. In DNA form, the CDR3 reads TGCAGTGCTAGATCCCTAGCGGGAGACCACGAGCAGTACTTC. The chain employs TRBV20-1 and TRBJ2-7; 10 bases align to TRBD2. Unmatched junction bases numbered 6, after V lost 2 bases and J lost 5 bases. Germline V gene sequence: CDR1 DFQATT, CDR2 SNEGSKA (reference sequence). The CDR3 is made up of 14 amino acids.

This clonotype was detected a few times. The chain is built from TRBV29-1 and TRBJ2-3, with D possibly matching TRBD2 (6 bases). The length of the CDR3 is 15 residues. Trimming left V 5 bases short and J 1 base short, with 16 bases between. CDR1 and CDR2 (germline): SQVTM, ANQGSEA. Here the CDR3 DNA reads TGCAGCGTTTTGAATCGGGGAGGCCGCACAGATACGCAGTATTTT. The encoded protein is CSVLNRGGRTDTQYF.